The 29 T cell receptor beta chains in this list originate from one sample, sequenced in a study of shared clonotypes between healthy human individuals. The assay was immunoSEQ multiplex PCR, and TCRdb's table has in-frame clones only and misses some. In the table there are about 520,000 clones, more than 95% of which are singletons. The sample taken for sequencing was naive CD4+ T cells sorted from blood. Subset specified: CD45RA+ positively selected. Receptors originate from a woman in her 30s in good health.

The CDR3 bases are TGTGCCAGCAGCTTGGGGGGGGCCGGGGATCAGCCCCAGCATTTT. Its translation is CASSLGGAGDQPQHF. The chain links TRBV5-8 to TRBJ1-5, with D perhaps matching TRBD1 (6 bases). Germline CDR1 SGHTS, CDR2 YDEGEE. The germline V and J ends were trimmed by 0 bases and 5 bases, with 12 bases remaining between them. CDR3 length equals 15 residues.

The rearrangement joins TRBV5-4 to TRBJ2-3; either TRBD1 or TRBD2 may fit D (6 bases each). The CDR3 sequence is 16 residues long. Germline CDR1 SGHNT, CDR2 YYREEE (reference sequence). V was clipped by 1 base and J by 0 bases, with 12 bases between them. CDR3 nucleotides: TGTGCCAGCAGCTTGCATCGGGGGCGCAGCACAGATACGCAGTATTTT. Translated, it gives CASSLHRGRSTDTQYF.

The chain is built from TRBV11-3 and TRBJ2-3, with a weak D call TRBD1 (5 bases). The CDR3 length is 15 residues. V was pared by 1 base and J by 5 bases, with 13 bases between. Germline CDR1 and CDR2: SGHNT and YENEEA. CDR3 loop: CASSLGGSTGDTQYF. As DNA, the CDR3 is TGTGCCAGCAGCTTAGGCGGATCAACAGGAGATACGCAGTATTTT.

The chain links TRBV6-6 to TRBJ1-1, with D unclear. The germline V and J ends were trimmed by 2 bases and 5 bases, with 9 bases remaining between them. The CDR3 totals 13 residues. Germline V gene data show CDR1 as MNHNY and CDR2 as SVGAGI (reference sequence). The CDR3 is CASSYAGGTEAFF. CDR3 DNA: TGTGCCAGCAGTTACGCAGGCGGTACTGAAGCTTTCTTT.

The CDR3 region is CASSPGQANQPQHF. In nucleotides, the CDR3 is TGTGCCAGCAGTCCTGGACAGGCCAATCAGCCCCAGCATTTT. The V gene is TRBV2, the J gene TRBJ1-5, with 7 bases lining up with TRBD1. The CDR3 has 14 residues. V lost 5 bases, J lost 3 bases, and 4 bases stayed unmatched. Germline V lookup: CDR1 SNHLY, CDR2 FYNNEI.

V usage is TRBV2 and J usage is TRBJ2-5, with D maybe TRBD2 (5 bases). This CDR3 is built from 15 residues. Trimming left V 4 bases short and J 5 bases short, with 17 bases between. Looked up from germline, CDR1 is SNHLY and CDR2 is FYNNEI. CDR3 region: CASSGGQRRRETQYF. The CDR3 bases are TGTGCCAGCAGTGGTGGTCAGCGGAGGCGGGAGACCCAGTACTTC. Filled out from reference TRBV2 and TRBJ2-5, the complete variable domain reads EPEVTQTPSHQVTQMGQEVILRCVPISNHLYFYWYRQILGQKVEFLVSFYNNEISEKSEIFDDQFSVERPDGSNFTLKIRSTKLEDSAMYFCASSGGQRRRETQYFGPGTRLLVL.

The chain links TRBV5-5 to TRBJ2-1; 11 bases are shared with TRBD2. The germline V gene has CDR1 SGHKS and CDR2 YYEKEE (reference sequence). The V gene end was trimmed by 4 bases and the J gene end by 1 base; junction bases not matched to a gene: 10. The CDR3 runs 18 residues. The CDR3 DNA reads TGTGCCAGCAGCCATAGCGGGAGGGTCCCCCTTTCCTACAATGAGCAGTTCTTC. This gives the protein CASSHSGRVPLSYNEQFF. The full variable domain, in which reference TRBV5-5 and TRBJ2-1 provide the parts outside the CDR3, is DAGVTQSPTHLIKTRGQQVTLRCSPISGHKSVSWYQQVLGQGPQFIFQYYEKEERGRGNFPDRFSARQFPNYSSELNVNALLLGDSALYLCASSHSGRVPLSYNEQFFGPGTRLTVL.

The chain combines TRBV6-6 with TRBJ1-6, with 9 bases identical to TRBD1. Germline CDR1 MNHNY, CDR2 SVGAGI (reference sequence). CDR3 length: 15 amino acids. J lost 6 bases, V lost 2 bases, and 2 bases had no gene match. CDR3 sequence (DNA): TGTGCCAGCAGTTACGGGGGACAGGGTAATTCACCCCTCCACTTT. The encoded protein is CASSYGGQGNSPLHF.

The chain employs TRBV5-1 and TRBJ1-2, with 7 bases matching TRBD1. The germline gives CDR1 SGHRS, CDR2 YFSETQ. This CDR3 comprises 15 residues. V shed 0 bases and J 4 bases; nucleotides not matched to a gene: 6. CDR3 residues: CASSLGRTGSYGYTF. CDR3 coding DNA: TGCGCCAGCAGCTTGGGAAGGACAGGAAGCTATGGCTACACCTTC.

The rearrangement links TRBV9 to TRBJ2-1; no firm D call. The CDR3 spans 13 residues. Per the germline V gene, CDR1 is SGDLS and CDR2 is YYNGEE. Trimming removed 7 bases at V and 0 bases at J, with 8 bases between. The CDR3 DNA is TGTGCCAGCTCCGAACGCTCCTACAATGAGCAGTTCTTC. Amino acid sequence: CASSERSYNEQFF.

The V call is TRBV29-1, the J call TRBJ2-1; D remains ambiguous. Germline assignment: CDR1 SQVTM and CDR2 ANQGSEA. Trimming removed 3 bases from V and 2 bases from J, with 11 bases in between. There are 14 residues in the CDR3. CDR3 loop: CSVDHQPTYNEQFF. As DNA, the CDR3 is TGCAGCGTTGATCACCAACCAACCTACAATGAGCAGTTCTTC.

The V call is TRBV28, the J call TRBJ1-2; D is ambiguous. The germline CDR1 and CDR2 sequences are MDHEN and SYDVKM. The CDR3 runs to 12 residues. Trimming removed 2 bases from V and 6 bases from J, with 7 bases in between. CDR3 sequence reads: CASSLGVDGYTF. In DNA form, the CDR3 reads TGTGCCAGCAGTTTAGGAGTCGATGGCTACACCTTC.

The chain couples TRBV29-1 to TRBJ1-2, with 7 bases that match TRBD1. J lost 3 bases, V lost 7 bases, and 5 bases had no gene match. Looked up from germline, CDR1 is SQVTM and CDR2 is ANQGSEA. The CDR3 consists of 12 residues. The CDR3 coding sequence is TGCAGCGCCGGAACAGGGGACTATGGCTACACCTTC. This sequence encodes CSAGTGDYGYTF.

V gene TRBV14 combines with J gene TRBJ2-3; 10 bases match TRBD2. The CDR3 runs 15 residues. Per germline, CDR1 SGHDN and CDR2 FVKESK. The J segment lost 4 bases and the V segment lost 3 bases, leaving 4 bases of the junction unmatched. This CDR3 is CASSQSGRASDTQYF. CDR3 coding DNA: TGTGCCAGCAGCCAGAGCGGGAGGGCCTCAGATACGCAGTATTTT.

This rearrangement joins TRBV19 to TRBJ1-1; D is unclear. The V gene's germline CDR1 is LNHDA and CDR2 SQIVND (reference sequence). This CDR3 has 14 amino acids. V was trimmed by 5 bases and J by 0 bases, leaving 10 bases between them. This chain's CDR3 is CASSVDGLNTEAFF. As DNA, the CDR3 is TGTGCCAGTAGTGTCGACGGGTTGAACACTGAAGCTTTCTTT. The full variable domain, its missing parts supplied by reference TRBV19 and TRBJ1-1, is DGGITQSPKYLFRKEGQNVTLSCEQNLNHDAMYWYRQDPGQGLRLIYYSQIVNDFQKGDIAEGYSVSREKKESFPLTVTSAQKNPTAFYLCASSVDGLNTEAFFGQGTRLTVV.

The chain recombines TRBV12-5 with TRBJ1-1; TRBD1 is a possible D gene (6 bases). With 3 bases removed from V and 4 bases from J, the gap between germline ends came to 9 bases. The germline CDR1 and CDR2 sequences are LGHNT and FRNRAP. The CDR3 runs to 13 residues. CDR3 nucleotide sequence: TGTGCTAGTGGTTTAGGGGGTTCCACTGAAGCTTTCTTT. Translation gives CASGLGGSTEAFF.

The rearrangement uses TRBV4-1 and TRBJ2-2; the match to TRBD2 covers 8 bases. The germline V gene encodes CDR1 MGHRA and CDR2 YSYEKL. Trimming at V came to 3 bases and at J to 5 bases, leaving 5 bases not matched to a gene. The CDR3 runs 15 residues. CDR3 sequence reads: CASSHEAGVTGELFF. CDR3 coding DNA: TGCGCCAGCAGCCACGAAGCGGGAGTGACCGGGGAGCTGTTTTTT.

The chain links TRBV2 to TRBJ2-3; D may correspond to TRBD1 or TRBD2 (5 bases each). CDR1 is SNHLY, CDR2 FYNNEI, per germline. The CDR3 contains 14 residues. V shed 1 base and J shed 7 bases, with 12 bases lying between them. The CDR3 sequence: CASSEVRDENTQYF. The CDR3 coding sequence is TGTGCCAGCAGTGAAGTCCGGGACGAAAATACGCAGTATTTT.

The chain recombines TRBV5-8 with TRBJ2-7; D is undetermined. The CDR3 is 14 amino acids. The V end was cut by 2 bases, the J end by 5 bases, with 14 bases between. The germline V gene has CDR1 SGHTS and CDR2 YDEGEE. The CDR3 DNA is TGTGCCAGCAGCTTCGGATTTAGGTCTGACGAGCAGTACTTC. The encoded protein is CASSFGFRSDEQYF.

The chain is built from TRBV5-4 and TRBJ1-1; D perhaps matches TRBD1 (6 bases). Germline CDR1 is SGHNT and CDR2 is YYREEE (reference sequence). The CDR3 runs 12 residues. V lost 4 bases, J lost 6 bases, and 10 bases lay in between. The DNA of the CDR3 is TGTGCCAGCAGCCCCGGGGGCGCTGAAGCTTTCTTT. Translating gives CASSPGGAEAFF.

The V call is TRBV5-1, the J call TRBJ2-5, with 8 positions matching TRBD2. Trimming cost V 6 bases and J 3 bases; bases outside gene matches: 10. This CDR3 has 15 residues. Germline CDR1 and CDR2: SGHRS and YFSETQ. For the CDR3, the DNA is TGCGCCAGCACCGAAGGGGCGGGGGGAGAAGAGACCCAGTACTTC. This encodes CASTEGAGGEETQYF.

The sample holds a few counts of this clone. V gene TRBV2 combines with J gene TRBJ2-7, with D possibly matching TRBD2 (6 bases). The germline V and J ends were trimmed by 5 bases and 6 bases, with 11 bases remaining between them. The V gene's germline CDR1 is SNHLY and CDR2 FYNNEI. This CDR3 has 12 residues. This CDR3 reads CASSSGYGEQYF. Here the CDR3 DNA reads TGTGCCAGCAGTAGCGGGTATGGCGAGCAGTACTTC.

The chain joins TRBV18 to TRBJ2-5; D is ambiguous. The germline CDR1 and CDR2 sequences are KGHSH and LQKENI. The V and J ends lost 1 base and 2 bases respectively, with 8 bases between them. This CDR3 region has 14 residues. CDR3 in amino acids: CASSPQAGQETQYF. DNA of the CDR3: TGTGCCAGCTCACCACAGGCCGGACAAGAGACCCAGTACTTC.

With respect to this clone: This specimen includes other DNA sequences encoding the same CDR3. The rearrangement uses TRBV6-1 and TRBJ1-2; possible D gene TRBD1, 5 bases. The CDR3 has 12 residues. Between the trimmed V and J ends, which lost 5 bases and 7 bases, there was a span of 11 bases. CDR1 and CDR2 from the germline V gene are MNHNS and SASEGT. The CDR3 spells CASSLTDRGYTF. The CDR3 region has the DNA TGTGCCAGCAGTTTGACAGATCGTGGCTACACCTTC.

The genes are TRBV25-1 and TRBJ2-7; D uncertain. Germline V CDR1 and CDR2: MGHDK, SYGVNS. CDR3 length: 12 residues. With 0 bases removed from V and 5 bases from J, the gap between germline ends came to 5 bases. The CDR3 region is CASSEYGHEQYF. CDR3 coding DNA: TGTGCCAGCAGTGAATATGGCCACGAGCAGTACTTC.

The chain uses TRBV28 and TRBJ1-5; TRBD1 aligns across 8 bases. Germline assignment: CDR1 MDHEN and CDR2 SYDVKM. The CDR3 length is 17 residues. J gave up 5 bases and V 4 bases, and 13 bases lay outside the gene matches. Here the CDR3 DNA reads TGTGCCAGCAGTTCCTACAGCCAGGGGGCCTGGGATCAGCCCCAGCATTTT. Its translation: CASSSYSQGAWDQPQHF. Full variable domain (rest looked up from reference TRBV28 and TRBJ1-5): DVKVTQSSRYLVKRTGEKVFLECVQDMDHENMFWYRQDPGLGLRLIYFSYDVKMKEKGDIPEGYSVSREKKERFSLILESASTNQTSMYLCASSSYSQGAWDQPQHFGDGTRLSIL.

V usage is TRBV5-1 and J usage is TRBJ2-5; D may correspond to TRBD1 or TRBD2 (5 bases each). Matching the DNA end better, TRBJ2-7 makes the J call doubtful. The V gene's germline CDR1 is SGHRS and CDR2 YFSETQ. This CDR3 has 14 amino acids. The CDR3 DNA reads as TGCGCCAGCAGCCGGGACCCCGTTTCCTACGAGCAGTACTTC. It encodes CASSRDPVSYEQYF.

This chain links TRBV5-6 with TRBJ1-1, with TRBD1 matching 7 bases. There are 12 residues in the CDR3. Germline CDR1 is SGHDT and CDR2 is YYEEEE. V was pared by 4 bases and J by 9 bases, with 6 bases of the junction left unmatched. The CDR3 bases are TGTGCCAGCAGCCACAGGGGCGGGAAAGCTTTCTTT. Translation gives CASSHRGGKAFF.

CDR3 amino acids: CASKGGTQYF. The CDR3 bases are TGTGCCAGCAAGGGAGGTACGCAGTATTTT. The V and J genes are TRBV2 and TRBJ2-3, with a tentative D call TRBD2 (6 bases). Trimming cost V 7 bases and J 8 bases, with 7 bases left between them. The germline gives CDR1 SNHLY, CDR2 FYNNEI. The CDR3 totals 10 residues.